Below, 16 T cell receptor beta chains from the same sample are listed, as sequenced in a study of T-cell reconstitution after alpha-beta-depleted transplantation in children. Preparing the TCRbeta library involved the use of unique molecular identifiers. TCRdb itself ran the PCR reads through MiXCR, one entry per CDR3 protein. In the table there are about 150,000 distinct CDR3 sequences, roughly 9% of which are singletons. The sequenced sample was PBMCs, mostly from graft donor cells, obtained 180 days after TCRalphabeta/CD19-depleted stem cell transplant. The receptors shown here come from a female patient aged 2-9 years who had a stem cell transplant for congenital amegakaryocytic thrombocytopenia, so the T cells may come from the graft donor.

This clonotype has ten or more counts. This chain's CDR3 is CASSPRGAGTEAFF. CDR3 DNA sequence: TGCGCCAGCAGCCCAAGGGGGGCAGGGACTGAAGCTTTCTTT. The genes are TRBV4-1 and TRBJ1-1, with TRBD1 as a possible D gene (6 bases). The CDR3 runs to 14 residues. Germline CDR1 MGHRA, CDR2 YSYEKL. V was trimmed by 4 bases and J by 5 bases, leaving 14 bases between them.

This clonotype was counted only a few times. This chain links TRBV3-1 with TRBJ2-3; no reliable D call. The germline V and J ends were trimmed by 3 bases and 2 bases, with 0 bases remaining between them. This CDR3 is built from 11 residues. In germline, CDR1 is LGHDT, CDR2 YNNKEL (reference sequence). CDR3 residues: CASSHTDTQYF. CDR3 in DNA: TGTGCCAGCAGCCACACAGATACGCAGTATTTT.

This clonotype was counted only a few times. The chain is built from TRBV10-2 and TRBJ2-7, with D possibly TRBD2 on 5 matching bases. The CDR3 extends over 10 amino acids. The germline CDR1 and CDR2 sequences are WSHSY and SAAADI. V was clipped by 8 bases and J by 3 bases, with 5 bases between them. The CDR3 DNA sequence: TGCGCCAGCGGACTCTACGAGCAGTACTTC. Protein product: CASGLYEQYF.

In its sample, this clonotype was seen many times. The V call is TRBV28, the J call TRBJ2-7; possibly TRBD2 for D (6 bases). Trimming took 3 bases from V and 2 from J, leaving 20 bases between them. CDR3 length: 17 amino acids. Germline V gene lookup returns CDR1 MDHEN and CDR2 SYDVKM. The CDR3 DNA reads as TGTGCCAGCAGTTTTTCCCCTTGGAGGGTGGGGGCCTACGAGCAGTACTTC. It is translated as CASSFSPWRVGAYEQYF.

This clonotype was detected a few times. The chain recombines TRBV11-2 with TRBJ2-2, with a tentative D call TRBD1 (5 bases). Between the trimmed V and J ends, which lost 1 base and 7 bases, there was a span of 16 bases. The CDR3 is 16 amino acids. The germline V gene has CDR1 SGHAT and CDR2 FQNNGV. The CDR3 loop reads CASSLVWTRLDGELFF. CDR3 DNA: TGTGCCAGCAGCTTAGTCTGGACAAGACTCGACGGGGAGCTGTTTTTT.

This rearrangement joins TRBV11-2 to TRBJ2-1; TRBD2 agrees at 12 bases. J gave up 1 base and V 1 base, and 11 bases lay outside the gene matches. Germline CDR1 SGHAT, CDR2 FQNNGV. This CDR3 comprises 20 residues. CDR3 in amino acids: CASSLGFTGLAGMSYNEQFF. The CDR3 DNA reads TGTGCCAGCAGCTTAGGATTTACGGGACTAGCGGGTATGTCCTACAATGAGCAGTTCTTC.

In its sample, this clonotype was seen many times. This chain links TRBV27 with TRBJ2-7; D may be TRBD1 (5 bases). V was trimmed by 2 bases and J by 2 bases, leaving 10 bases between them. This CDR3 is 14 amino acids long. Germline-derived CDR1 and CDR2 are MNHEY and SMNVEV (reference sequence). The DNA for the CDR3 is TGTGCCAGCAGTTTAGGGGCGTGGGCCTACGAGCAGTACTTC. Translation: CASSLGAWAYEQYF.

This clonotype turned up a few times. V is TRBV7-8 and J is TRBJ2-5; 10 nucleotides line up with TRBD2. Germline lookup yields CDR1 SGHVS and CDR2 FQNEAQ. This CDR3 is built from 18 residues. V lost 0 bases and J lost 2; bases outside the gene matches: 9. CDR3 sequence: CASSLAGGLAGVQETQYF. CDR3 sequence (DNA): TGTGCCAGCAGCTTAGCGGGAGGCCTAGCGGGGGTTCAAGAGACCCAGTACTTC.

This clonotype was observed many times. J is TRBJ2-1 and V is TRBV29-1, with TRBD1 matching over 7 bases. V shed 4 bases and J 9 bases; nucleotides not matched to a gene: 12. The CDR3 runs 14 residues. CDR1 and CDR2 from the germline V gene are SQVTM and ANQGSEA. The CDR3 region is CSVGVATGAGEQFF. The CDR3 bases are TGCAGCGTTGGGGTAGCAACAGGGGCGGGTGAGCAGTTCTTC.

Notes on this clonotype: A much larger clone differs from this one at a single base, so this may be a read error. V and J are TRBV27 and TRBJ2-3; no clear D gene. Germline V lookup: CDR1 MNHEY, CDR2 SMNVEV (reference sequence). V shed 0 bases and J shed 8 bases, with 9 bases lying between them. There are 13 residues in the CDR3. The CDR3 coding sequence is TGTGCCAGCAGTTTATCTAGTCTTAGTACGCAGTATTTT. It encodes CASSLSSLSTQYF.

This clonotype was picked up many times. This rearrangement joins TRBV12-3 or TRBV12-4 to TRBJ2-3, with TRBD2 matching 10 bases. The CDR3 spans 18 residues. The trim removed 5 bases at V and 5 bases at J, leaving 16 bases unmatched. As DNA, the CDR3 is TGTGCCAGCAGTCACGACCGGCTTAGCGGGGGGATGGGAGATACGCAGTATTTT. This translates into CASSHDRLSGGMGDTQYF.

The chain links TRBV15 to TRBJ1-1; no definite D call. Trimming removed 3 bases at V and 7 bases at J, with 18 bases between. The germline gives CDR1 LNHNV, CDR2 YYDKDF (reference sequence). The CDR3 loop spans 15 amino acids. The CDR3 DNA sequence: TGTGCCACCAGCAGCTCGGTACCCATCTTCGGTGAAGCTTTCTTT. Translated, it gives CATSSSVPIFGEAFF.

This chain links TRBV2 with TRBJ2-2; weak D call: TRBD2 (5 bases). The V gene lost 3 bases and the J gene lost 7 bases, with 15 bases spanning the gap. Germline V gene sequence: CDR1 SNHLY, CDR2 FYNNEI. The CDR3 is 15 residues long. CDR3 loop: CASSDGGSYGGELFF. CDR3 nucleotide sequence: TGTGCCAGCAGTGACGGAGGTAGCTATGGCGGGGAGCTGTTTTTT.

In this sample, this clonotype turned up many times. The CDR3 bases are TGTGCCAGCAGCCAAGATTTGGGGTCCACTGAAGCTTTCTTT. Encoded protein: CASSQDLGSTEAFF. V gene TRBV14 combines with J gene TRBJ1-1; D gene uncertain. In germline, CDR1 is SGHDN, CDR2 FVKESK. The CDR3 runs to 14 residues. V gave up 0 bases and J gave up 4 bases, with 9 bases separating them.

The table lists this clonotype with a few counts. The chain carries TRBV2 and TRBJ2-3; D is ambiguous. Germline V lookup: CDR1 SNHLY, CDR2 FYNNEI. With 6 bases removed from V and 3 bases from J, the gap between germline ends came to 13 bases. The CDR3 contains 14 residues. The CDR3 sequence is CASSLILGTDTQYF. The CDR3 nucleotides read TGTGCCAGCAGCCTAATATTGGGTACAGATACGCAGTATTTT.

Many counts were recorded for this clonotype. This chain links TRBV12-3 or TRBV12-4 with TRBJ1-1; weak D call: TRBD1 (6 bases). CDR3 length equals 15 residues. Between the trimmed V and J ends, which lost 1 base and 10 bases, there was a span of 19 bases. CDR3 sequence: CASSLVFHRAVPAFF. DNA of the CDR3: TGTGCCAGCAGTTTAGTTTTTCACAGGGCGGTTCCAGCTTTCTTT.